The T cell receptor beta chain described here comes from a study of blood T cell repertoires in COVID-19. Study in general: PBMCs, B-cell-depleted T cells, or T cells were the source of the cDNA or gDNA that made up the material.

Per the authors' pipeline: Estimation of nucleated cell counts was performed using reference gene primer amplification. The repertoire was sequenced with immunoSEQ multiplex PCR; TCRdb's copy has only in-frame clones and lacks some. V, J and clone size derive from that table, while D and trimming were established from the DNA sequence. In the table there are about 210,000 clones, under 90% of which are singletons. Recruits, aged roughly 18 to 100 years, lived in 20 to 30 US areas. Assignments of participants to cohorts depended upon their own reported clinical history. Germline V gene data show CDR1 as MDHEN and CDR2 as SYDVKM. The CDR3 spans 15 residues. Deletions cut 6 bases from V and 6 bases from J, with 17 bases between.

The sample taken for sequencing was PBMCs or T cells enriched from blood (not recorded which). This clonotype was sampled from a woman aged 50 to 65 with acute COVID-19. V and J are TRBV28 and TRBJ2-2, with a possible D match to TRBD2 (6 bases). CDR3 in amino acids: CASRTSGRRAGELFF. In nucleotides, the CDR3 is TGTGCCAGCAGGACCAGTGGTAGGAGGGCCGGGGAGCTGTTTTTT.